What follows are 8 T cell receptor beta chains derived from one specimen sequenced in a study of cytomegalovirus exposure and HLA in healthy donors. Amplification used 60 Vbeta primers and 13 Jbeta primers. TCRdb's copy holds only in-frame clones and misses some; the assay was immunoSEQ multiplex PCR. The profile covers more than 85,000 clones, with approximately 84% appearing a single time and about 1.7% taken by the ten largest. Material for sequencing was PBMCs. The receptor set was obtained from a man aged 35-49 years in good health and CMV-seronegative.

V and J are TRBV5-1 and TRBJ2-1; maybe TRBD1 (5 bases). Trimming removed 2 bases at V and 2 bases at J, with 8 bases between. This CDR3 spans 14 amino acids. The germline V gene encodes CDR1 SGHRS and CDR2 YFSETQ. The CDR3 DNA is TGCGCCAGCAGCTTAACAGGTACCTACAATGAGCAGTTCTTC. Residues: CASSLTGTYNEQFF.

The rearrangement uses TRBV13 and TRBJ1-1, with TRBD1 matching 7 bases. V gave up 1 base and J gave up 1 base; unmatched junction bases: 6. This CDR3 comprises 16 residues. Germline V CDR1 and CDR2: PRHDT, FYEKMQ (reference sequence). The CDR3 here is CASSLAPKGANTEAFF. For the CDR3, the DNA is TGTGCCAGCAGCTTAGCCCCGAAGGGGGCGAACACTGAAGCTTTCTTT.

The genes are TRBV2 and TRBJ2-3; 9 bases match TRBD2. This CDR3 has 15 amino acids. Trimming at V came to 7 bases and at J to 6 bases, leaving 11 bases not matched to a gene. Looked up from germline, CDR1 is SNHLY and CDR2 is FYNNEI. CDR3 bases: TGTGCCAGCATAAGGGTAGCGGGGGCCCTGGATACGCAGTATTTT. It encodes CASIRVAGALDTQYF.

The chain combines TRBV5-1 with TRBJ1-6, with TRBD1 as a possible D gene (5 bases). Trimming took off 1 base at V and 8 bases at J, with 13 bases between the two ends. Germline CDR1 reads SGHRS; CDR2 reads YFSETQ. This CDR3 has 15 amino acids. The CDR3 here is CASSLKGQADSPLHF. CDR3 nucleotide sequence: TGCGCCAGCAGCTTGAAGGGGCAGGCCGATTCACCCCTCCACTTT.

The rearrangement links TRBV2 to TRBJ1-4, with D possibly TRBD1 on 6 matching bases. In germline, CDR1 is SNHLY, CDR2 FYNNEI. V lost 3 bases, J lost 0 bases, and 11 bases lay in between. The CDR3 is made up of 16 amino acids. Here the CDR3 reads CASSEEGQPTNEKLFF. The CDR3 DNA is TGTGCCAGCAGTGAGGAAGGACAGCCAACTAATGAAAAACTGTTTTTT.

This clone was seen a few times. This chain joins TRBV13 and TRBJ2-6; tentatively, D is TRBD1 (6 bases). The CDR3 is 15 amino acids. Germline CDR1 and CDR2: PRHDT and FYEKMQ (reference sequence). Deletions cut 3 bases from V and 2 bases from J, with 8 bases between. The CDR3 sequence: CASSFRTAGANVLTF. In nucleotides, the CDR3 is TGTGCCAGCAGCTTCCGGACAGCTGGGGCCAACGTCCTGACTTTC.

The J gene is TRBJ2-5, the V gene TRBV5-6, with D possibly being TRBD2 (5 bases). Germline assignment: CDR1 SGHDT and CDR2 YYEEEE. The CDR3 sequence is 15 residues long. Trimming removed 1 base at V and 4 bases at J, with 14 bases between. This CDR3 is CASSLRGMGRETQYF. The CDR3 DNA sequence: TGTGCCAGCAGCTTGAGAGGGATGGGTAGAGAGACCCAGTACTTC.

This chain connects TRBV25-1 to TRBJ1-1; possibly TRBD1 for D (6 bases). Trimming cost V 3 bases and J 5 bases, with 10 bases left between them. The CDR3 totals 13 residues. CDR1 MGHDK and CDR2 SYGVNS come from the germline V gene. CDR3 loop: CASSEGRGTEAFF. The CDR3 DNA is TGTGCCAGCAGTGAGGGGAGGGGGACTGAAGCTTTCTTT.